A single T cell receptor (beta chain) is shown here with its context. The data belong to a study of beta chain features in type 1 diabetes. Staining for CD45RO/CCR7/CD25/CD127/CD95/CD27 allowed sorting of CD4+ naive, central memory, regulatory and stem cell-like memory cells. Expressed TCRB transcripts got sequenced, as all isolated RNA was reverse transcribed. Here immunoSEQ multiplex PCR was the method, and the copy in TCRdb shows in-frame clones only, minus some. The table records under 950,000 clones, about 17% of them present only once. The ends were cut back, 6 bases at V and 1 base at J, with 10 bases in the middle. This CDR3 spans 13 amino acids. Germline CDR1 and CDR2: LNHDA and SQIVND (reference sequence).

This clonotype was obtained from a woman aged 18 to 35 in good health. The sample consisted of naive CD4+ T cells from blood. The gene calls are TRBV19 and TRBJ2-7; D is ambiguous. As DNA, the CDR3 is TGTGCCAGTAGAAGAACAGATTCCTACGAGCAGTACTTC. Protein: CASRRTDSYEQYF.